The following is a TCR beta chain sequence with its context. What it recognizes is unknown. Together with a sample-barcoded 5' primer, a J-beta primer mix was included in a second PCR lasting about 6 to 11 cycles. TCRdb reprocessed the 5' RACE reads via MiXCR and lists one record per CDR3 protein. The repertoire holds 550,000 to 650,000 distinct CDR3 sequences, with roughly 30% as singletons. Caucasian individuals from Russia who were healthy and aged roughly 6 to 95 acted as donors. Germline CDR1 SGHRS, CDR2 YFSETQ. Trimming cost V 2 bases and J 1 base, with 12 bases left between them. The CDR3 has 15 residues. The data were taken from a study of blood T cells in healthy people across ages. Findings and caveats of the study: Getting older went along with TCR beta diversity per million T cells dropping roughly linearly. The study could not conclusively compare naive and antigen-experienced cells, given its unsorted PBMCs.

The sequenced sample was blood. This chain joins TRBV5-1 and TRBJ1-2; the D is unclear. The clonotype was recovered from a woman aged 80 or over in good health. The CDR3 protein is CASSFGERLNYGYTF. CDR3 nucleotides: TGCGCCAGCAGCTTCGGGGAGAGACTTAACTATGGCTACACCTTC. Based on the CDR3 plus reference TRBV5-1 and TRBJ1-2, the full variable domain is KAGVTQTPRYLIKTRGQQVTLSCSPISGHRSVSWYQQTPGQGLQFLFEYFSETQRNKGNFPGRFSGRQFSNSRSEMNVSTLELGDSALYLCASSFGERLNYGYTFGSGTRLTVV.